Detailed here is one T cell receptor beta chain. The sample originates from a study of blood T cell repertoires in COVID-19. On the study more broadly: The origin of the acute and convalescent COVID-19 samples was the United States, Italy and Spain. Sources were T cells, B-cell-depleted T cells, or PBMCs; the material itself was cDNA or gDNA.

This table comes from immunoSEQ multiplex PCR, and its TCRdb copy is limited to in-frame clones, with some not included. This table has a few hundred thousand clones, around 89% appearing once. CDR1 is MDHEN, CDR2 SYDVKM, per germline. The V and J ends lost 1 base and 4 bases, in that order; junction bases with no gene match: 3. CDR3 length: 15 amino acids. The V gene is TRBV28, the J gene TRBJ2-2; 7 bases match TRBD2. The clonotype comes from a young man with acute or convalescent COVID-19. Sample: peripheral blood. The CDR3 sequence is CASSLYGGGTGELFF. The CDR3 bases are TGTGCCAGCAGTTTATACGGCGGGGGCACCGGGGAGCTGTTTTTT.